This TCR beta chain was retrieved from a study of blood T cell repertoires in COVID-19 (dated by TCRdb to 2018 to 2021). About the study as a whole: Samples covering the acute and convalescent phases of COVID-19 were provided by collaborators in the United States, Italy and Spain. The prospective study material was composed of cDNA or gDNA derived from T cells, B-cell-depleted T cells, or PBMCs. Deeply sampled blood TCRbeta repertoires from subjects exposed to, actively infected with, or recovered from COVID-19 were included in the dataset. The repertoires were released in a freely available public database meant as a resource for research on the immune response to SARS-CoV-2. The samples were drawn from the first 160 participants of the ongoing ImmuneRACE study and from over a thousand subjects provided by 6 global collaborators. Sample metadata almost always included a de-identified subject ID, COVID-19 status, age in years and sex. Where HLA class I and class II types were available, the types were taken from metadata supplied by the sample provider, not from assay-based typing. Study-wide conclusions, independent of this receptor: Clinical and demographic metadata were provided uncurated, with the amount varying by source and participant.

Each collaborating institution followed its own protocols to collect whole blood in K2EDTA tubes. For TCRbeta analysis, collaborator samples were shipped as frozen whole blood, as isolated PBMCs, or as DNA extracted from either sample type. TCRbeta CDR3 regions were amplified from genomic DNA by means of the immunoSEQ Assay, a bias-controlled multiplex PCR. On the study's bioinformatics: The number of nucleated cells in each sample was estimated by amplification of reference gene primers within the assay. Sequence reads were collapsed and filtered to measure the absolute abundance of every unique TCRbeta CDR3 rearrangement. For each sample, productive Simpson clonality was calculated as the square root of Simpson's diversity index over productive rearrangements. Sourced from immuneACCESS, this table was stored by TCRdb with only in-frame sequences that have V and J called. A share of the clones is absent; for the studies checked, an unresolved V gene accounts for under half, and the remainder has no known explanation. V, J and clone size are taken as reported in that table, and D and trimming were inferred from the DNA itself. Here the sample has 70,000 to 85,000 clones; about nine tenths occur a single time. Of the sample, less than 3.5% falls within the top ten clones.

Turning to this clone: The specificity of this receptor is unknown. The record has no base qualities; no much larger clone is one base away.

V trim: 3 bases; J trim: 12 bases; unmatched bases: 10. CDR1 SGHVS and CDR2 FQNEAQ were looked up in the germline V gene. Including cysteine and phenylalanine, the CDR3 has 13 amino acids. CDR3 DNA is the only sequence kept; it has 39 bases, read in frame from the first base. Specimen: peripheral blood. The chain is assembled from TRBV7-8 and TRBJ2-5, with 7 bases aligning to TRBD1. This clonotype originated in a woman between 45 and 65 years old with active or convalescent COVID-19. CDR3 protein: CASSFRTGESEYF. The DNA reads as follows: TGTGCCAGCAGCTTCAGAACAGGGGAGAGTGAGTACTTC. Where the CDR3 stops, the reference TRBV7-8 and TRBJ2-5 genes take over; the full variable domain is GAGVSQSPRYKVAKRGQDVALRCDPISGHVSLFWYQQALGQGPEFLTYFQNEAQLDKSGLPSDRFFAERPEGSVSTLKIQRTQQEDSAVYLCASSFRTGESEYFGPGTRLLVL.